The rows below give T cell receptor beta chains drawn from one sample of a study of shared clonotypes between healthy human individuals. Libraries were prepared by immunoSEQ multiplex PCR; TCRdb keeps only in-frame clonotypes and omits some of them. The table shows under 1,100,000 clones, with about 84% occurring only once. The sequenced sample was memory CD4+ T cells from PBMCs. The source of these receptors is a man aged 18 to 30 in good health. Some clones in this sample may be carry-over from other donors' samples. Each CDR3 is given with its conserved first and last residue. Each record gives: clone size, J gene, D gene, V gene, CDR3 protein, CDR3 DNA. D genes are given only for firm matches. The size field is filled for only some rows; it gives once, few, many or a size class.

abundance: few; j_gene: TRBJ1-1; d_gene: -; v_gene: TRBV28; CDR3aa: CASSLLGMNTEAFF; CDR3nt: TGTGCCAGCAGTTTACTGGGTATGAACACTGAAGCTTTCTTT
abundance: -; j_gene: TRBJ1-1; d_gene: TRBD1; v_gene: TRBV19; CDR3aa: CASSQGGMNTEAFF; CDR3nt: TGTGCCAGTAGCCAGGGGGGAATGAACACTGAAGCTTTCTTT
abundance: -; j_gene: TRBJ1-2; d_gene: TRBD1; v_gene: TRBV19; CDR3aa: CASSPRDRGNIVYGYTF; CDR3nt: TGTGCCAGTAGTCCCCGGGACAGGGGGAATATAGTCTATGGCTACACCTTC
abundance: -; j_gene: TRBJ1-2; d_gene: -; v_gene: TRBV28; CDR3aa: CASSLVRGQVANYGYTF; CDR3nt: TGTGCCAGCAGTTTAGTAAGGGGCCAGGTAGCTAACTATGGCTACACCTTC
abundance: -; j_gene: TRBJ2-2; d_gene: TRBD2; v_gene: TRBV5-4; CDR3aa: CASSPLGVGLAHTGELFF; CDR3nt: TGTGCCAGCAGCCCGCTAGGGGTTGGACTAGCGCACACCGGGGAGCTGTTTTTT
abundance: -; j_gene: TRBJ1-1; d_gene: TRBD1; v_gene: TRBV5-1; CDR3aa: CASSGTESWSTEASF; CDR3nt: TGCGCCAGTTCGGGGACAGAATCGTGGAGCACTGAAGCTTCCTTT
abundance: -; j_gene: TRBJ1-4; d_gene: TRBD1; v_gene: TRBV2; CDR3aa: CASRVQGAINEKLFF; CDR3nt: TGTGCCAGCAGGGTACAGGGGGCAATAAATGAAAAACTGTTTTTT
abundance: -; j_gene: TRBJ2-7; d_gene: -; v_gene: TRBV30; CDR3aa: CAWSVLGPPYEQYF; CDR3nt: TGTGCCTGGAGTGTACTGGGACCCCCCTACGAGCAGTACTTC
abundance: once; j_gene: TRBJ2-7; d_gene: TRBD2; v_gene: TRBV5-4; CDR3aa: CASSGGLAGGSYEEQYF; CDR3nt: TGTGCCAGCAGCGGGGGACTAGCGGGAGGGTCATACGAGGAGCAGTACTTC
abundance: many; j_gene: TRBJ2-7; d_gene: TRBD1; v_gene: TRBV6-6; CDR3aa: CASRRTGFSYEQYF; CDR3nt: TGTGCCAGCAGAAGGACAGGCTTTTCCTACGAGCAGTACTTC
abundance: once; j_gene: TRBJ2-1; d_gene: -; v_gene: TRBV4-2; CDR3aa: CASSQDLGKRNEQFF; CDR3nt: TGTGCCAGCAGCCAAGATTTGGGGAAACGGAACGAGCAGTTCTTC
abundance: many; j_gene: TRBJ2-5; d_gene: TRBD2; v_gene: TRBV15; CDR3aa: CATSGPGTRKETQYF; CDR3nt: TGTGCCACCAGCGGACCCGGGACTAGAAAAGAGACCCAGTACTTC
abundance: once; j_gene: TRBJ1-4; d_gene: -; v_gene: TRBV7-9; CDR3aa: CASSRSRGATNEKLFF; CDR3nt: TGTGCCAGCAGCCGAAGCCGGGGGGCAACTAATGAAAAACTGTTTTTT
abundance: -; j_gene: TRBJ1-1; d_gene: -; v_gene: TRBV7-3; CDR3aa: CASSLTAGTEAFF; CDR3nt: TGTGCCAGCAGCTTGACAGCGGGAACCGAAGCTTTCTTT
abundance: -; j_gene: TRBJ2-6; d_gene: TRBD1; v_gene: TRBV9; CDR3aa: CASSARQGTSGANVLTF; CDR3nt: TGTGCCAGCAGCGCCCGACAGGGCACCTCTGGGGCCAACGTCCTGACTTTC
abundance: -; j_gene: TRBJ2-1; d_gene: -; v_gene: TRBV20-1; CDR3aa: CSASQASEQFF; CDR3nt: TGCAGTGCTTCCCAGGCGAGTGAGCAGTTCTTC
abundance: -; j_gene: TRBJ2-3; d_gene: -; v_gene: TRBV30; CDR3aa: CAWSVGQNTDTQYF; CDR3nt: TGTGCCTGGAGTGTGGGGCAGAACACAGATACGCAGTATTTT
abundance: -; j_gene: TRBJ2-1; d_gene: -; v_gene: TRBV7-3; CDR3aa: CASGGGSSYNEQFF; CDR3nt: TGTGCCAGCGGGGGAGGCAGCTCCTACAATGAGCAGTTCTTC
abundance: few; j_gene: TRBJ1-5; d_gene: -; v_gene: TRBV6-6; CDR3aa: CASSWAVGNSNQPQHF; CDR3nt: TGTGCCAGCAGCTGGGCGGTCGGGAATAGCAATCAGCCCCAGCATTTT
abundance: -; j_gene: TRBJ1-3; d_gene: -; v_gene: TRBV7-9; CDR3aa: CAQHRGNTIYF; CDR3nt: TGTGCCCAACATCGGGGTAACACCATATATTTT
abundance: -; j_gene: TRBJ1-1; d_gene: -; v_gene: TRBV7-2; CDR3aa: CASSFMGSKNTEAFF; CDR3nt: TGTGCCAGCAGCTTTATGGGCAGCAAGAACACTGAAGCTTTCTTT
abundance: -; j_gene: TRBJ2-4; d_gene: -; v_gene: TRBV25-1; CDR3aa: CASSESGFGSPNIQYF; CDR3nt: TGTGCCAGCAGTGAATCGGGGTTTGGGTCCCCAAACATTCAGTACTTC
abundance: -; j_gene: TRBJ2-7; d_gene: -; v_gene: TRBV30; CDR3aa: CAWSLGYEQYF; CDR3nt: TGTGCCTGGTCTCTGGGCTACGAGCAGTACTTC
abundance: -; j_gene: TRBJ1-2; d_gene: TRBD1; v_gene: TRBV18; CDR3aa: CASSHGTGTNYGYTF; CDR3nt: TGTGCCAGCTCACACGGGACAGGGACTAACTATGGCTACACCTTC
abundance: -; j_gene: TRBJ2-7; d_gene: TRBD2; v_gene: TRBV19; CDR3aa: CASSHPGGALYEQYF; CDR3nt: TGTGCCAGTAGTCACCCGGGGGGTGCCCTTTACGAGCAGTACTTC
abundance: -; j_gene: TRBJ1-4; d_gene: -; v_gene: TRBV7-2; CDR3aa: CASSFTGRGEKLFF; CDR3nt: TGTGCCAGCAGCTTTACGGGACGTGGTGAAAAACTGTTTTTT
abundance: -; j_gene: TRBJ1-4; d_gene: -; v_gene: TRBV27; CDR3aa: CASSSGTGATNEKLFF; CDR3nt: TGTGCCAGCAGTTCCGGGACGGGGGCAACTAATGAAAAACTGTTTTTT
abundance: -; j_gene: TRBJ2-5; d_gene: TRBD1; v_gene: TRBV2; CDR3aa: CASSLGQGPQETQYF; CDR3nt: TGTGCCAGCAGTTTGGGACAGGGGCCCCAAGAGACCCAGTACTTC
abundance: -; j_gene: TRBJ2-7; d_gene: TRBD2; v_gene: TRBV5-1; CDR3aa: CASSLFVGLAGGYSYEQYF; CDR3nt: TGCGCCAGCAGCTTGTTCGTGGGACTAGCGGGAGGTTACTCCTACGAGCAGTACTTC
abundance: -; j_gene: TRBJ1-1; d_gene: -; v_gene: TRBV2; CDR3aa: CASSALLGSEAFF; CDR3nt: TGTGCCAGCAGTGCTTTACTGGGGTCTGAAGCTTTCTTT
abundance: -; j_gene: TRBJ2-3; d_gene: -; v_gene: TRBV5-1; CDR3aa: CATSPGSGDTQYF; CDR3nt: TGCGCCACCTCCCCGGGTTCCGGAGATACGCAGTATTTT
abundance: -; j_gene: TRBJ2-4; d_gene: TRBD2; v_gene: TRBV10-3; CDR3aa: CAISEVASGKNIQYF; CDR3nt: TGTGCCATCAGTGAGGTCGCTAGCGGCAAAAACATTCAGTACTTC
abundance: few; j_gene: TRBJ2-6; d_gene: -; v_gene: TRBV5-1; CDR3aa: CASSLGSSGANVLTF; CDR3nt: TGCGCCAGCAGCTTAGGGAGCTCTGGGGCCAACGTCCTGACTTTC
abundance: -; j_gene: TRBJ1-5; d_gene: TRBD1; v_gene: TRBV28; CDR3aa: CASRTPPGTGGDQPQHF; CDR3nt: TGTGCCAGCAGAACTCCGCCCGGGACAGGGGGAGATCAGCCCCAGCATTTT